These T cell receptor beta chains were read from a single sample in a study of blood T cell repertoires in COVID-19. The assay was immunoSEQ multiplex PCR, and TCRdb's table has in-frame clones only and misses some. Among under 300,000 clones listed, 86% were seen once. The sample was peripheral blood. Source of these receptors: a man aged 80 or over with acute or convalescent COVID-19. Both conserved end residues are part of each CDR3. Not all rows give a size; the values are once, few, many and, for expanded clones, a class.

J gene | clone size | V gene | CDR3 protein
TRBJ2-2 | few | TRBV12-3/TRBV12-4 | CASSLDYTGELFF
TRBJ1-1 | NA | TRBV6-5 | CASSSSAEAFF
TRBJ2-3 | NA | TRBV20-1 | CSASRLAGATDTQYF
TRBJ1-5 | NA | TRBV18 | CASSPTRANQPQHF
TRBJ1-1 | NA | TRBV24-1 | CATSGGGGTEAFF
TRBJ2-5 | once | TRBV18 | CASSPDRAKTQYF
TRBJ1-1 | few | TRBV28 | CASSPGERGAFF
TRBJ1-4 | NA | TRBV7-2 | CASSLAGTPGEKLFF
TRBJ1-5 | NA | TRBV6-6 | CASRPPGTLEVQPQHF
TRBJ1-2 | NA | TRBV28 | CASSLPGQLNYGYTF
TRBJ2-1 | NA | TRBV19 | CASSISTSGRGNEQFF
TRBJ2-7 | NA | TRBV7-2 | CASSTRLAGSYEQYF